The 32 T cell receptor beta chains listed next were all sequenced from one sample in a study of T cell responses to AZD1222 COVID-19 vaccine. This table comes from immunoSEQ multiplex PCR, and its TCRdb copy is limited to in-frame clones, with some not included. The data hold over 90,000 clones, with around 87% observed a single time. The starting material was peripheral blood, obtained on day 0 of AZD1222 vaccination. These TCRs come from an adult in good health.

V usage is TRBV30 and J usage is TRBJ1-5; perhaps TRBD1 as D (6 bases). CDR1 GTSNPN and CDR2 SVGIG come from the germline V gene (reference sequence). Trimming stripped 5 bases from V and 5 bases from J, with 13 bases between. The CDR3 sequence is 13 residues long. CDR3 amino acids: CAWGGGLDQPQHF. Written as DNA, the CDR3 is TGTGCCTGGGGTGGGGGCCTAGATCAGCCCCAGCATTTT. The full variable domain, rest sourced from reference TRBV30 and TRBJ1-5, is SQTIHQWPATLVQPVGSPLSLECTVEGTSNPNLYWYRQAAGRGLQLLFYSVGIGQISSEVPQNLSASRPQDRQFILSSKKLLLSDSGFYLCAWGGGLDQPQHFGDGTRLSIL.

The J gene is TRBJ1-5, the V gene TRBV2; D remains ambiguous. Trimming removed 6 bases from V and 3 bases from J, with 9 bases in between. The CDR3 covers 13 residues. Germline V CDR1 and CDR2: SNHLY, FYNNEI. The CDR3 sequence: CASRGSANQPQHF. The CDR3 DNA follows: TGTGCCAGCAGGGGCAGTGCCAATCAGCCCCAGCATTTT.

The chain recombines TRBV9 with TRBJ1-3; the D is unclear. Germline lookup yields CDR1 SGDLS and CDR2 YYNGEE. The CDR3 totals 15 residues. V was pared by 0 bases and J by 5 bases, with 12 bases between. DNA of the CDR3: TGTGCCAGCAGCGTAGGGAGGGTCGAACGAAACACCATATATTTT. Protein sequence: CASSVGRVERNTIYF.

CDR3 sequence (DNA): TGTGCCAGCCTTACAATGCAGGGGGCAGGTGAGCAGTTCTTC. Its protein is CASLTMQGAGEQFF. This sequence joins TRBV2 and TRBJ2-1; TRBD1 aligns across 8 bases. The V segment lost 8 bases and the J segment 9 bases; nucleotides outside the gene matches: 12. Germline CDR1 and CDR2: SNHLY and FYNNEI. The CDR3 loop spans 14 amino acids.

DNA for the CDR3: TGTGCCAGCACGAGACAGCAGGGAGAGACCCAGTACTTC. Translated, it gives CASTRQQGETQYF. The chain has TRBV6-5 and TRBJ2-5; D may be TRBD1 (5 bases). The V and J ends lost 7 bases and 4 bases respectively, with 13 bases between them. Germline V gene data show CDR1 as MNHEY and CDR2 as SVGAGI. There are 13 residues in the CDR3.

This sequence joins TRBV5-4 and TRBJ1-2, with 9 nucleotides matching TRBD1. The CDR3 loop spans 15 amino acids. Germline CDR1 and CDR2: SGHNT and YYREEE (reference sequence). V was clipped by 7 bases and J by 7 bases; unmatched bases: 14. CDR3 in DNA: TGTGCCAGCGGTTTTCCGGGACAGGGAGTGGGTGGCTACACCTTC. Its translation is CASGFPGQGVGGYTF.

This sequence joins TRBV7-9 and TRBJ1-6, with 7 bases fitting TRBD1. V shed 7 bases, J shed 0 bases, and the junction held 12 bases outside the gene matches. This CDR3 is built from 18 residues. From germline, CDR1 is SEHNR and CDR2 FQNEAQ (reference sequence). As DNA, the CDR3 is TGTGCCAGCACCAGGGGGGCAGGGGCGAACTCCTATAATTCACCCCTCCACTTT. Encoded protein: CASTRGAGANSYNSPLHF.

The gene calls are TRBV5-6 and TRBJ1-2; possibly TRBD1 for D (5 bases). Germline CDR1 reads SGHDT; CDR2 reads YYEEEE. V was clipped by 6 bases and J by 4 bases, with 13 bases between them. The CDR3 is made up of 13 amino acids. DNA of the CDR3: TGTGCCAGCACCACGGGGGGTCTCTATGGCTACACCTTC. This gives the protein CASTTGGLYGYTF. The full variable domain, completed using reference TRBV5-6 and TRBJ1-2, is DAGVTQSPTHLIKTRGQQVTLRCSPKSGHDTVSWYQQALGQGPQFIFQYYEEEERQRGNFPDRFSGHQFPNYSSELNVNALLLGDSALYLCASTTGGLYGYTFGSGTRLTVV.

The genes are TRBV28 and TRBJ1-2; maybe TRBD1 (5 bases). Germline values: CDR1 MDHEN, CDR2 SYDVKM. V lost 6 bases to trimming and J lost 8 bases, with 16 bases between them. The CDR3 is 13 residues long. CDR3 region: CASRTGPTEGYTF. The CDR3 DNA sequence: TGTGCCAGCAGAACGGGACCTACAGAGGGCTACACCTTC.

V gene TRBV5-1 combines with J gene TRBJ2-1; D is ambiguous. Germline assignment: CDR1 SGHRS and CDR2 YFSETQ. This CDR3 contains 16 residues. V lost 2 bases and J 4 bases, leaving 16 bases between the germline ends. The CDR3 reads CASSFSQLFGYNEQFF. The CDR3, as DNA: TGCGCCAGCAGCTTTAGTCAGCTCTTTGGGTACAATGAGCAGTTCTTC.

The V call is TRBV6-2 or TRBV6-3, the J call TRBJ1-2; D gene uncertain. V gave up 5 bases and J gave up 8 bases, with 12 bases separating them. Germline V CDR1 and CDR2: MNHEY, SVGEGT. This CDR3 has 12 amino acids. The CDR3 DNA is TGTGCCAGCAGTAACTTCGCCGGGGGCTACACCTTC. Protein product: CASSNFAGGYTF.

V gene TRBV6-5 combines with J gene TRBJ1-4; D unresolved. CDR1 and CDR2 from the germline V gene are MNHEY and SVGAGI. Trimming pared 6 bases from V and 5 bases from J, leaving 13 bases between. This CDR3 has 14 residues. DNA of the CDR3: TGTGCCAGCAGACCCGGACTGCTAAATGAAAAACTGTTTTTT. Translated, it gives CASRPGLLNEKLFF.

This clone appeared a few times. The chain employs TRBV7-8 and TRBJ2-3, with TRBD2 identical over 10 bases. Germline CDR1 is SGHVS and CDR2 is FQNEAQ. The CDR3 runs to 16 residues. Germline trimming cut 5 bases from V and 0 bases from J; bases unmatched to any gene: 5. CDR3: CASSPRTSGSTDTQYF. In DNA, the CDR3 is TGTGCCAGCAGCCCGCGGACTAGCGGTAGCACAGATACGCAGTATTTT.

This chain joins TRBV27 and TRBJ2-7; TRBD1 agrees at 7 bases. Germline loops: CDR1 MNHEY, CDR2 SMNVEV (reference sequence). The CDR3 extends over 14 amino acids. Germline trimming cut 3 bases from V and 0 bases from J; bases unmatched to any gene: 2. CDR3 loop: CASSFRQGSYEQYF. DNA of the CDR3: TGTGCCAGCAGTTTCCGACAGGGCTCCTACGAGCAGTACTTC.

This clone was seen once. V is TRBV28 and J is TRBJ1-2; 7 bases agree with TRBD1. The CDR3 is made up of 12 amino acids. V was clipped by 10 bases and J by 6 bases; unmatched bases: 8. Germline loops: CDR1 MDHEN, CDR2 SYDVKM. The CDR3 DNA sequence: TGTGCCACCCCCGACAGGGTCAATGGCTACACCTTC. Its translation: CATPDRVNGYTF.

The J gene is TRBJ2-1, the V gene TRBV7-3; 14 bases map to TRBD2. The CDR3 contains 15 residues. CDR1 is SGHTA and CDR2 is FQGTGA in the germline V gene. Trimming removed 5 bases from V and 7 bases from J; junction bases left unmatched: 4. Written as DNA, the CDR3 is TGTGCCAGCAGCCGGGGACTAGCGGGAGCAAATGAGCAGTTCTTC. As protein: CASSRGLAGANEQFF.

This sequence joins TRBV9 and TRBJ1-2, with 8 bases lining up with TRBD1. V dropped 0 bases and J dropped 2; count of bases not matched to a gene: 9. The CDR3 loop spans 17 amino acids. Germline V gene sequence: CDR1 SGDLS, CDR2 YYNGEE. DNA of the CDR3: TGTGCCAGCAGCGTAGCCCCCATCTCAGGGGGCAACTATGGCTACACCTTC. It translates to CASSVAPISGGNYGYTF.

The V gene is TRBV5-3, the J gene TRBJ2-1; D might be TRBD1 (6 bases). TRBV5-3 is assigned to the ORF class and has an uncertain function. The CDR3 covers 16 residues. Trimming stripped 2 bases from V and 2 bases from J, with 14 bases between. In DNA, the CDR3 is TGTGCCAGAAGCTTTTCCAGCGGACAGACCTACAATGAGCAGTTCTTC. Translated: CARSFSSGQTYNEQFF.

The J gene is TRBJ2-1, the V gene TRBV19, with 10 bases aligning to TRBD1. The CDR3 has 14 amino acids. V lost 5 bases and J lost 7; bases outside the gene matches: 5. Germline V gene data show CDR1 as LNHDA and CDR2 as SQIVND (reference sequence). In DNA form, the CDR3 reads TGTGCCAGTAGTGCCGACAGGGGGCGGAATGAGCAGTTCTTC. It yields the protein CASSADRGRNEQFF.

The rearrangement uses TRBV12-3 or TRBV12-4 and TRBJ1-5; D is possibly TRBD1 (5 bases). Trimming removed 8 bases from V and 5 bases from J, with 7 bases in between. The CDR3 has 11 residues. This chain's CDR3 is CASGAYQPQHF. CDR3 DNA: TGTGCCAGCGGGGCGTATCAGCCCCAGCATTTT.

The rearrangement links TRBV28 to TRBJ2-2, with D perhaps TRBD2 (5 bases). This CDR3 comprises 14 residues. V was trimmed by 1 base and J by 4 bases, leaving 7 bases between them. The V gene's germline CDR1 is MDHEN and CDR2 SYDVKM. The CDR3: CASSLFGVTGELFF. CDR3 sequence (DNA): TGTGCCAGCAGTTTATTCGGGGTCACCGGGGAGCTGTTTTTT.

The rearrangement uses TRBV4-3 and TRBJ2-1, with 7 bases lining up with TRBD1. CDR1 and CDR2 (germline): LGHNA, YSLEER. The CDR3 totals 17 residues. V trimming: 0 bases; J trimming: 0 bases; junction bases outside the gene matches: 5. CDR3 protein: CASSQDRDSRSYNEQFF. In DNA form, the CDR3 reads TGCGCCAGCAGCCAAGATAGGGACAGTCGCTCCTACAATGAGCAGTTCTTC.

This clone was counted between two and nine times. The chain couples TRBV11-1 to TRBJ1-1; D is uncertain. Germline values: CDR1 SGHAT, CDR2 FQDESV (reference sequence). V lost 4 bases and J 0 bases, leaving 6 bases between the germline ends. The CDR3 has 13 residues. The CDR3 DNA follows: TGTGCCAGCAGCTATAGACTGAACACTGAAGCTTTCTTT. It encodes CASSYRLNTEAFF. The whole variable domain, filled in from reference TRBV11-1 and TRBJ1-1, reads EAEVAQSPRYKITEKSQAVAFWCDPISGHATLYWYRQILGQGPELLVQFQDESVVDDSQLPKDRFSAERLKGVDSTLKIQPAELGDSAMYLCASSYRLNTEAFFGQGTRLTVV.

The genes are TRBV5-5 and TRBJ2-2; 10 bases are shared with TRBD1. Germline V CDR1 and CDR2: SGHKS, YYEKEE (reference sequence). This CDR3 region has 15 residues. V gave up 4 bases and J gave up 4 bases; unmatched junction bases: 4. The CDR3 reads CASSPGTGVTGELFF. The CDR3 DNA sequence: TGTGCCAGCAGCCCGGGGACAGGGGTCACCGGGGAGCTGTTTTTT.

The V and J genes are TRBV7-9 and TRBJ1-4; 10 bases match TRBD1. V shed 5 bases and J 4 bases; nucleotides not matched to a gene: 4. This CDR3 has 15 residues. Per germline, CDR1 SEHNR and CDR2 FQNEAQ (reference sequence). CDR3: CASSHRDRGNEKLFF. The DNA for the CDR3 is TGTGCCAGCAGCCACCGGGACAGGGGTAATGAAAAACTGTTTTTT.

This clone has only a few counts. The CDR3 spells CASSLSGAYEQYF. The CDR3 DNA reads as TGTGCCAGCAGCTTGAGTGGAGCCTACGAGCAGTACTTC. V gene TRBV5-8 combines with J gene TRBJ2-7; D is uncertain. Trimming pared 1 base from V and 2 bases from J, leaving 7 bases between. The CDR3 is made up of 13 amino acids. Germline V gene data show CDR1 as SGHTS and CDR2 as YDEGEE.

The V and J genes are TRBV18 and TRBJ2-6, with 8 nucleotides matching TRBD1. Germline CDR1 reads KGHSH; CDR2 reads LQKENI. This CDR3 region has 19 residues. Unmatched junction bases numbered 9, after V lost 2 bases and J lost 0 bases. The CDR3 DNA reads TGTGCCAGCTCACCAGCCCCGGGACAGGTTAACTCTGGGGCCAACGTCCTGACTTTC. This translates into CASSPAPGQVNSGANVLTF.

This clone has more than one count but fewer than ten. J is TRBJ2-1 and V is TRBV5-1, with 9 positions matching TRBD2. The germline CDR1 and CDR2 sequences are SGHRS and YFSETQ. Trimming removed 2 bases from V and 0 bases from J; junction bases left unmatched: 9. The CDR3 is 18 amino acids. CDR3 loop: CASSLYGPAGGSYNEQFF. CDR3 in DNA: TGCGCCAGCAGCTTATATGGCCCAGCGGGGGGCTCCTACAATGAGCAGTTCTTC.

The chain carries TRBV10-3 and TRBJ2-7; 7 bases are shared with TRBD1. V trimming: 3 bases; J trimming: 2 bases; junction bases outside the gene matches: 13. The length of the CDR3 is 17 residues. Germline lookup yields CDR1 ENHRY and CDR2 SYGVKD. The CDR3 DNA reads as TGTGCCATCAGTGATGGGCAGGGGGTGCCCTCCCCCTACGAGCAGTACTTC. Translation gives CAISDGQGVPSPYEQYF.

The chain couples TRBV29-1 to TRBJ1-2; 7 positions agree with TRBD1. The CDR3 is made up of 13 amino acids. Trimming took 5 bases from V and 2 from J; bases not matched to a gene: 5. Germline V CDR1 and CDR2: SQVTM, ANQGSEA. CDR3 in amino acids: CSVNSGGNYGYTF. CDR3 nucleotides: TGCAGCGTTAATTCAGGGGGAAACTATGGCTACACCTTC. The full variable domain, rest sourced from reference TRBV29-1 and TRBJ1-2, is SAVISQKPSRDICQRGTSLTIQCQVDSQVTMMFWYRQQPGQSLTLIATANQGSEATYESGFVIDKFPISRPNLTFSTLTVSNMSPEDSSIYLCSVNSGGNYGYTFGSGTRLTVV.

The chain combines TRBV4-1 with TRBJ1-5, with D maybe TRBD1 (6 bases). Trimming removed 0 bases at V and 0 bases at J, with 15 bases between. The CDR3 has 18 residues. The germline V gene encodes CDR1 MGHRA and CDR2 YSYEKL. In DNA form, the CDR3 reads TGCGCCAGCAGCCAAGACCCGGGGGCAGATTATAGCAATCAGCCCCAGCATTTT. Translation gives CASSQDPGADYSNQPQHF.

The chain is built from TRBV7-2 and TRBJ1-1; possible D gene TRBD1, 6 bases. CDR3 length: 14 residues. CDR1 is SGHTA and CDR2 is FQGNSA in the germline V gene. Trimming left V 4 bases short and J 1 base short, with 10 bases between. CDR3 coding DNA: TGTGCCAGCAGCTACCAGACAGGGAACACTGAAGCTTTCTTT. Translating it yields CASSYQTGNTEAFF.